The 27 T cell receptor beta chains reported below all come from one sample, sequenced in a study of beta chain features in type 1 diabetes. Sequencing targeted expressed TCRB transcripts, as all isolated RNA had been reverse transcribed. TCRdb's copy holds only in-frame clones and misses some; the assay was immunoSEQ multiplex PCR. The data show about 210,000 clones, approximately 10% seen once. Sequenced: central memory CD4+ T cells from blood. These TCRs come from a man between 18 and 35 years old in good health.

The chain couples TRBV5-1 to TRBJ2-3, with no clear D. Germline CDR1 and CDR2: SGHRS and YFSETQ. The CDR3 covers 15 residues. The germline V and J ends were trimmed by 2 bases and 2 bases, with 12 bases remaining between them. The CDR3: CASSFGSWDTDTQYF. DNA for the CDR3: TGCGCCAGCAGCTTCGGCAGCTGGGACACAGATACGCAGTATTTT.

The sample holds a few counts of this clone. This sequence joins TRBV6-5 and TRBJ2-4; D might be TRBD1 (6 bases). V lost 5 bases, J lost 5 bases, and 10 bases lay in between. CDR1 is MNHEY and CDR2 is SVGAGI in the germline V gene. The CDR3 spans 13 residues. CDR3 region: CASSPTGQNIQYF. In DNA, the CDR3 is TGTGCCAGCAGTCCGACAGGACAAAACATTCAGTACTTC.

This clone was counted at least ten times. The DNA of the CDR3 is TGTGCCAGCTCACAGGACGGATCAAATGAAAAACTGTTTTTT. Its protein product is CASSQDGSNEKLFF. The chain employs TRBV18 and TRBJ1-4, with no clear D. The V gene lost 4 bases and the J gene lost 5 bases, with 11 bases spanning the gap. CDR1 and CDR2 from the germline V gene are KGHSH and LQKENI. The CDR3 extends over 14 amino acids.

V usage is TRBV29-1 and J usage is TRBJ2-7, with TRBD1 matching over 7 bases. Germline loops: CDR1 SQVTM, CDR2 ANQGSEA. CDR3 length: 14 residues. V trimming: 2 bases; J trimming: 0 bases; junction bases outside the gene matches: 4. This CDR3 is CSVETGDDSYEQYF. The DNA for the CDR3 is TGCAGCGTTGAAACAGGGGACGACTCCTACGAGCAGTACTTC.

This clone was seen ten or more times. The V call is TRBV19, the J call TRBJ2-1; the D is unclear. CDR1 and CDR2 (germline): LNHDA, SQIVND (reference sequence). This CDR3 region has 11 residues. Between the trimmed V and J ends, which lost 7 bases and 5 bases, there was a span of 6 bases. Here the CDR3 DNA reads TGTGCCAGTACGAGTAACAATGAGCAGTTCTTC. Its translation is CASTSNNEQFF.

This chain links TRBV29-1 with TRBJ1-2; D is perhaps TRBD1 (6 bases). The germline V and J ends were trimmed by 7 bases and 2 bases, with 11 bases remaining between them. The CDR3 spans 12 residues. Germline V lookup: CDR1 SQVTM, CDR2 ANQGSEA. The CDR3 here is CSDRTVNYGYTF. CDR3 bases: TGCAGCGACCGGACAGTAAACTATGGCTACACCTTC. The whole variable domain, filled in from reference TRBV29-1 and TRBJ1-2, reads SAVISQKPSRDICQRGTSLTIQCQVDSQVTMMFWYRQQPGQSLTLIATANQGSEATYESGFVIDKFPISRPNLTFSTLTVSNMSPEDSSIYLCSDRTVNYGYTFGSGTRLTVV.

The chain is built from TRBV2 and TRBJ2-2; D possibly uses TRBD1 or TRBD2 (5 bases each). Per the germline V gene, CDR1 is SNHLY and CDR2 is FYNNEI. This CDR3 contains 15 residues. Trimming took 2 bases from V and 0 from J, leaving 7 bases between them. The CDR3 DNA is TGTGCCAGCAGTGAAAGGGGACCGAACACCGGGGAGCTGTTTTTT. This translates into CASSERGPNTGELFF. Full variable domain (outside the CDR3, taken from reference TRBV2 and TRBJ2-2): EPEVTQTPSHQVTQMGQEVILRCVPISNHLYFYWYRQILGQKVEFLVSFYNNEISEKSEIFDDQFSVERPDGSNFTLKIRSTKLEDSAMYFCASSERGPNTGELFFGEGSRLTVL.

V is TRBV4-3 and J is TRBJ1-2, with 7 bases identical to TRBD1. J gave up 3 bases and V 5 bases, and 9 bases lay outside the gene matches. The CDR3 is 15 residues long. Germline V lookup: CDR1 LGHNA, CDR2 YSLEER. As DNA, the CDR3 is TGCGCCAGCAGCTCCCGACAGGGAAATTACTATGGCTACACCTTC. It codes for CASSSRQGNYYGYTF.

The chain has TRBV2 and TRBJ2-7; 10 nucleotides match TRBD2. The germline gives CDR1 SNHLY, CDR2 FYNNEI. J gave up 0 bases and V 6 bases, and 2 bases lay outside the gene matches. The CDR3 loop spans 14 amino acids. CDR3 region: CASRRLAGSYEQYF. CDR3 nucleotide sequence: TGTGCCAGCAGGCGACTAGCGGGCTCCTACGAGCAGTACTTC.

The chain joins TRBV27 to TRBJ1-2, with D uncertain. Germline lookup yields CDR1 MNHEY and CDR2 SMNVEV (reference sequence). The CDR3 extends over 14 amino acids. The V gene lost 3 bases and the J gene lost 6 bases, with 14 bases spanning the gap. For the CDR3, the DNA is TGTGCCAGCAGTTTGTCGCCCCTTTCTGATGGCTACACCTTC. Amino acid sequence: CASSLSPLSDGYTF.

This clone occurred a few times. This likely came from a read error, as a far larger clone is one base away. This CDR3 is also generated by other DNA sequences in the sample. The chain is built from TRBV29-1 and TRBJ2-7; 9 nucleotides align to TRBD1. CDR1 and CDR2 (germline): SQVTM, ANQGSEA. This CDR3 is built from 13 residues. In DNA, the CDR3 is TGCAGCGTGGAAGTGGGACAGGGACACGAGCAGTACTTC. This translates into CSVEVGQGHEQYF.

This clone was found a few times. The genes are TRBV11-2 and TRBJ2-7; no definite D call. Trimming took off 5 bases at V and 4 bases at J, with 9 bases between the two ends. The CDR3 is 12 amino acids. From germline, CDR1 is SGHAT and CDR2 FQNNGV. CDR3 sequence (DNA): TGTGCCAGCAGCCACGACACTTACGAGCAGTACTTC. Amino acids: CASSHDTYEQYF. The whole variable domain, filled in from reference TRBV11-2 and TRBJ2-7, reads EAGVAQSPRYKIIEKRQSVAFWCNPISGHATLYWYQQILGQGPKLLIQFQNNGVVDDSQLPKDRFSAERLKGVDSTLKIQPAKLEDSAVYLCASSHDTYEQYFGPGTRLTVT.

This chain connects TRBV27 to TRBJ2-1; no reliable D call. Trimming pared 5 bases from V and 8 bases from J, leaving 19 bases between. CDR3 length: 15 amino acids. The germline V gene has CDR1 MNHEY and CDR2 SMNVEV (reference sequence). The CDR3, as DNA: TGTGCCAGCAGTCCACTCCGAGCAGGCCAGGATGAGCAGTTCTTC. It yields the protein CASSPLRAGQDEQFF.

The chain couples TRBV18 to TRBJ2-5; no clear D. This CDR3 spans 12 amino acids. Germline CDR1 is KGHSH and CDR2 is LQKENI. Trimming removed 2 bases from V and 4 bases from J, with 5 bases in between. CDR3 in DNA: TGTGCCAGCTCACCAAAATCAGAGACCCAGTACTTC. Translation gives CASSPKSETQYF. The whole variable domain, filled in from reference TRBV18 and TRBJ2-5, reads NAGVMQNPRHLVRRRGQEARLRCSPMKGHSHVYWYRQLPEEGLKFMVYLQKENIIDESGMPKERFSAEFPKEGPSILRIQQVVRGDSAAYFCASSPKSETQYFGPGTRLLVL.

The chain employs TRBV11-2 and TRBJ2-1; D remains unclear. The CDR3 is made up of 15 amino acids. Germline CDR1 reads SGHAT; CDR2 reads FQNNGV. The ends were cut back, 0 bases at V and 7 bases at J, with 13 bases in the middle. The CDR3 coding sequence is TGTGCCAGCAGCTTAGAGTGGCCCTACCGGAATGAGCAGTTCTTC. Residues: CASSLEWPYRNEQFF. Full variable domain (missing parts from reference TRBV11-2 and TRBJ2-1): EAGVAQSPRYKIIEKRQSVAFWCNPISGHATLYWYQQILGQGPKLLIQFQNNGVVDDSQLPKDRFSAERLKGVDSTLKIQPAKLEDSAVYLCASSLEWPYRNEQFFGPGTRLTVL.

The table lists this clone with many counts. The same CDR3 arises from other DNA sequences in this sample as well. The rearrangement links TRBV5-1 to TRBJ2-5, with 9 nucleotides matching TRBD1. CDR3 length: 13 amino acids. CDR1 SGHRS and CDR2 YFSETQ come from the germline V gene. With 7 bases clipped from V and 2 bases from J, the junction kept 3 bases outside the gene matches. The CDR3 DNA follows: TGCGCCAGCTCGGGACAGGGACAAGAGACCCAGTACTTC. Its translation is CASSGQGQETQYF.

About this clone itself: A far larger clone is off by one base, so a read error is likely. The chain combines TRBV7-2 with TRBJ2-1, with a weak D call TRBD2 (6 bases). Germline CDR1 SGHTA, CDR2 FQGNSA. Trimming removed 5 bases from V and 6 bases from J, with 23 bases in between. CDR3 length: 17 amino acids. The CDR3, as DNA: TGTGCCAGCAGCGTAGGCCCAGGAGGGAGTGGGTCCAATGAGCAGTTCTTC. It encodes CASSVGPGGSGSNEQFF.

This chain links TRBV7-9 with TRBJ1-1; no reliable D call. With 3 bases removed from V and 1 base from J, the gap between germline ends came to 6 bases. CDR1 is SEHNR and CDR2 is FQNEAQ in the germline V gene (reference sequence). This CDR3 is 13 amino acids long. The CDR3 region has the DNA TGTGCCAGCAGCTTTCCATCGAACACTGAAGCTTTCTTT. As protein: CASSFPSNTEAFF.

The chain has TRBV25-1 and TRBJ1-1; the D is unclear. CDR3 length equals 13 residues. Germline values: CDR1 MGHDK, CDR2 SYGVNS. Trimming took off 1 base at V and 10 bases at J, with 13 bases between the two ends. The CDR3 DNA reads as TGTGCCAGCAGTGAATCTTGGAGTTCAGGAGCTTTCTTT. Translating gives CASSESWSSGAFF.

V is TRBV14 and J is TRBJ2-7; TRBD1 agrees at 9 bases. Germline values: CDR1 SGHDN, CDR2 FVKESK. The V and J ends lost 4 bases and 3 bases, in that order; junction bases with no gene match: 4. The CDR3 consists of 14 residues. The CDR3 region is CASSLRTGVYEQYF. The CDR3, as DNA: TGTGCCAGCAGCCTTCGGACAGGGGTCTACGAGCAGTACTTC.

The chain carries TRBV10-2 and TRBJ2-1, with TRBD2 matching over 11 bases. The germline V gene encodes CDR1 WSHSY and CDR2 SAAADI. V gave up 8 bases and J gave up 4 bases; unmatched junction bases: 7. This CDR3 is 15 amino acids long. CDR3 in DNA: TGCGCCAGCCTCTTACTAGCGGGAGCATACAATGAGCAGTTCTTC. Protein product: CASLLLAGAYNEQFF.

The CDR3 loop reads CAWLDRATNEKLFF. In DNA, the CDR3 is TGTGCCTGGCTTGACAGGGCGACTAATGAAAAACTGTTTTTT. The rearrangement joins TRBV30 to TRBJ1-4, with TRBD1 identical over 7 bases. The V segment lost 5 bases and the J segment 2 bases; nucleotides outside the gene matches: 5. Germline values: CDR1 GTSNPN, CDR2 SVGIG (reference sequence). The CDR3 has 14 residues. Together with reference TRBV30 and TRBJ1-4, the CDR3 gives the full variable domain: SQTIHQWPATLVQPVGSPLSLECTVEGTSNPNLYWYRQAAGRGLQLLFYSVGIGQISSEVPQNLSASRPQDRQFILSSKKLLLSDSGFYLCAWLDRATNEKLFFGSGTQLSVL.

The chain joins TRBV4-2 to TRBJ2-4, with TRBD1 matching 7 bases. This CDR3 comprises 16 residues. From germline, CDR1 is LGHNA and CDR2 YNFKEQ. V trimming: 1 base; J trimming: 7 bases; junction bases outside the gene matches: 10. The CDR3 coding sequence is TGTGCCAGCAGCCAAGTCTGGGACCCCAGGGGGAACATTCAGTACTTC. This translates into CASSQVWDPRGNIQYF.

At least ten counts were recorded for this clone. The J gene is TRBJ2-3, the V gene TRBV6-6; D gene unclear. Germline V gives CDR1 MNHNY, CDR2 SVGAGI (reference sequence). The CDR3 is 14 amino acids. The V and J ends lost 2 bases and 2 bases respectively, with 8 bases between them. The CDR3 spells CASSYIQDTDTQYF. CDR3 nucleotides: TGTGCCAGCAGTTACATCCAGGACACAGATACGCAGTATTTT.

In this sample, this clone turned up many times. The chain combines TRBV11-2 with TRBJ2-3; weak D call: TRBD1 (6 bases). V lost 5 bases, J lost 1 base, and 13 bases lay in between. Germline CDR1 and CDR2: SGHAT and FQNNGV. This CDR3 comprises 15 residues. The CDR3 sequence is CASSPRGAGTDTQYF. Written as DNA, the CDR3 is TGTGCCAGCAGCCCCAGGGGCGCCGGCACAGATACGCAGTATTTT. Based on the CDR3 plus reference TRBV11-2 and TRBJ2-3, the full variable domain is EAGVAQSPRYKIIEKRQSVAFWCNPISGHATLYWYQQILGQGPKLLIQFQNNGVVDDSQLPKDRFSAERLKGVDSTLKIQPAKLEDSAVYLCASSPRGAGTDTQYFGPGTRLTVL.

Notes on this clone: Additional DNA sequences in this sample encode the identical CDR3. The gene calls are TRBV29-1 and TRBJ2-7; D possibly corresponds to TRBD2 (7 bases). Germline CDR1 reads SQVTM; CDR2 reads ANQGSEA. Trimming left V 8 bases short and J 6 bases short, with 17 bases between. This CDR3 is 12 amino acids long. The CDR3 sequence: CSIKRGAVEQYF. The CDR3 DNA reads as TGCAGCATCAAACGGGGGGCTGTCGAGCAGTACTTC.

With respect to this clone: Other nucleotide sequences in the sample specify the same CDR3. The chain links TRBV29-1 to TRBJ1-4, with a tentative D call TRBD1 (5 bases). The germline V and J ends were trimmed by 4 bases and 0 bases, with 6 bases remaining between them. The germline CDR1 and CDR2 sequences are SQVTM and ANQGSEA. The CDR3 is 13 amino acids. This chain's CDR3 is CSVGGATNEKLFF. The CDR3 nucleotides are TGCAGCGTTGGAGGGGCAACTAATGAAAAACTGTTTTTT.